These 6 T cell receptor beta chains came from one sample sequenced in a study of T cell repertoires in cytomegalovirus infection. Using its own MiXCR run on the reads, TCRdb lists one record per CDR3 protein. The table has about 500,000 distinct CDR3 sequences, more than 30% seen once. The antigens for these receptors are not known. The sequencing here drew on cultured PBMCs, taken from culture after CMV antigen stimulation. These receptors came from a human donor in good health (CMV status not recorded). Some clones in this sample may be carry-over from other donors' samples.

The J gene is TRBJ1-3, the V gene TRBV29-1; D remains ambiguous. Germline V gene data show CDR1 as SQVTM and CDR2 as ANQGSEA. This CDR3 region has 11 residues. V lost 2 bases and J 7 bases, leaving 6 bases between the germline ends. CDR3 sequence: CSVEYRNTIYF. CDR3 nucleotide sequence: TGCAGCGTTGAATATCGGAACACCATATATTTT.

This clonotype was detected only a few times. V is TRBV7-2 and J is TRBJ2-5; no firm D call. This CDR3 has 14 residues. The V gene lost 1 base and the J gene lost 0 bases, with 6 bases spanning the gap. The germline gives CDR1 SGHTA, CDR2 FQGNSA. The CDR3 DNA is TGTGCCAGCAGCTTAGATACGAACCAAGAGACCCAGTACTTC. Its protein is CASSLDTNQETQYF.

V gene TRBV14 combines with J gene TRBJ1-3; D is ambiguous. The CDR3 runs 14 residues. The germline V gene encodes CDR1 SGHDN and CDR2 FVKESK. V was pared by 4 bases and J by 3 bases, with 10 bases between. The CDR3 sequence is CASSPTLFGNTIYF. In DNA, the CDR3 is TGTGCCAGCAGCCCGACCCTTTTTGGAAACACCATATATTTT.

J is TRBJ2-1 and V is TRBV6-6; 10 nucleotides agree with TRBD2. V gave up 7 bases and J gave up 5 bases; unmatched junction bases: 14. Germline V gene lookup returns CDR1 MNHNY and CDR2 SVGAGI (reference sequence). This CDR3 spans 17 amino acids. CDR3 region: CASTEQGVAGGDNEQFF. The CDR3 coding sequence is TGTGCCAGCACGGAGCAAGGAGTAGCGGGAGGAGACAATGAGCAGTTCTTC.

This clonotype has more than one count but fewer than ten. CDR3 region: CASSLLRDRSEKLFF. The CDR3 region has the DNA TGTGCCAGCAGCCTACTCCGGGACAGAAGTGAAAAACTGTTTTTT. The chain employs TRBV7-6 and TRBJ1-4, with 7 bases aligning to TRBD1. Germline V gene data show CDR1 as SGHVS and CDR2 as FNYEAQ. Trimming at V came to 5 bases and at J to 7 bases, leaving 10 bases not matched to a gene. This CDR3 spans 15 amino acids.

This clonotype occurred many times. J is TRBJ2-1 and V is TRBV2; D gene uncertain. CDR1 is SNHLY, CDR2 FYNNEI, per germline. Trimming cost V 8 bases and J 7 bases, with 15 bases left between them. CDR3 length equals 13 residues. This CDR3 is CASRRGANNEQFF. The DNA of the CDR3 is TGTGCCAGCCGCCGAGGAGCGAATAATGAGCAGTTCTTC.